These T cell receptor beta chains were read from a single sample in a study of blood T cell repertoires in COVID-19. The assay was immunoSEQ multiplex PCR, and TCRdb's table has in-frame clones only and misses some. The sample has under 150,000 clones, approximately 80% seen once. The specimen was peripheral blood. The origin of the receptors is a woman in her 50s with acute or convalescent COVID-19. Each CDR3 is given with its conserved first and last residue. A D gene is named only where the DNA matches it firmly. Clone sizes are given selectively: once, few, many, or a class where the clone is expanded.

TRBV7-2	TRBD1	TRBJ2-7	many	TGTGCCAGCAGCTTAGTCGTGGGACAGGGGGCTTACGAGCAGTACTTC	CASSLVVGQGAYEQYF
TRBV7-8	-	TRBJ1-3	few	TGTGCCAGCAGCTTAGCGTTGAAAGCGGCCGGAAACACCATATATTTT	CASSLALKAAGNTIYF
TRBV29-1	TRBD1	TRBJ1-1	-	TGCAGCTTCTACAGGGGGGCAGGCACTGAAGCTTTCTTT	CSFYRGAGTEAFF
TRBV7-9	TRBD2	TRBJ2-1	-	TGTGCCAGCAGCCCGACTAGCGGGGATTATCCCTACAATGAGCAGTTCTTC	CASSPTSGDYPYNEQFF
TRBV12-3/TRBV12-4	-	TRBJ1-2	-	TGTGCCAGCAGCTATACGGAGGTAGGCGGCTACACCTTC	CASSYTEVGGYTF
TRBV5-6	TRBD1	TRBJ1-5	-	TGTGCCAGCAGCCTAAGGGGCATCAGGGGGGATCAGCCCCAGCATTTT	CASSLRGIRGDQPQHF
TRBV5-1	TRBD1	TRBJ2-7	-	TGCGCCAGCAGGTTTACCGGGACAGGGGACACGTACGAGCAGTACTTC	CASRFTGTGDTYEQYF
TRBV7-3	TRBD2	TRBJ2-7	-	TGTGCCAGCAGCCCAACTAGCGGGGCCGCCGTCTACGAGCAGTACTTC	CASSPTSGAAVYEQYF
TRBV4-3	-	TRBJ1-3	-	TGCGCCAGCAGCCAAGATTCTGGAGTAGACGGAAACACCATATATTTT	CASSQDSGVDGNTIYF
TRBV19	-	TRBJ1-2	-	TGTGCCAGTAGTATGGCAGGAATCTACTATGGCTACACCTTC	CASSMAGIYYGYTF
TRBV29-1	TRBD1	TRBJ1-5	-	TGCAGCGTTAAGACAGGGGGAAGCAATCAGCCCCAGCATTTT	CSVKTGGSNQPQHF
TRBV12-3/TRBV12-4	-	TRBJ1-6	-	TGTGCCAGCACAGGCTCCTATAATTCACCCCTCCACTTT	CASTGSYNSPLHF
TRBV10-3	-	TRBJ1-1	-	TGTGCCACCTTACGGGGGAGGGGACAAACTGAAGCTTTCTTT	CATLRGRGQTEAFF
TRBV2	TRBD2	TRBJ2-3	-	TGTGCCAGCAGCCGAAATGGAGCGGGAAACACAGATACGCAGTATTTT	CASSRNGAGNTDTQYF
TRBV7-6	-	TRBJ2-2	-	TGTGCCAGCAGCTTAGAGGGACACTCGGGCACCGGGGAGCTGTTTTTT	CASSLEGHSGTGELFF
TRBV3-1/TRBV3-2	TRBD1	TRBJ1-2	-	TGTGCCAGCAGCATGGAGGGACAGGGTGGCGGCTACACCTTC	CASSMEGQGGGYTF
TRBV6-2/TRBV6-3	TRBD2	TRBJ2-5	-	TGTGCCAGCAGTTACTCAGTACTAGGACTAGCTGGTGAGACCCAGTACTTC	CASSYSVLGLAGETQYF
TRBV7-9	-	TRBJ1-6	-	TGTGCCAGCAGCTTAGAGACAGGTTCGCCCCTCCACTTT	CASSLETGSPLHF
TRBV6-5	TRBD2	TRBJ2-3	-	TGTGCCAGCAGGACTAGCGGAGGGGCAGATACGCAGTATTTT	CASRTSGGADTQYF
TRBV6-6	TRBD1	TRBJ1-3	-	TGTGCCAGCGTAACCCCCGGGACAGGACCCGGAAACACCATATATTTT	CASVTPGTGPGNTIYF
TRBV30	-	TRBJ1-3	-	TGTGCCTGGAGTGGGGGACTGAGCTCTGGAAACACCATATATTTT	CAWSGGLSSGNTIYF
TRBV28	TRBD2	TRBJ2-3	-	TGTGCCAGAGCTACCCCCTTGCGGGGGGCTCGTCGGACCCAGTATTTT	CARATPLRGARRTQYF
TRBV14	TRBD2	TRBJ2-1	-	TGTGCCAGCAGCCAACTAGCGGGGAGGTTCAATGAGCAGTTCTTC	CASSQLAGRFNEQFF
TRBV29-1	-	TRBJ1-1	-	TGCAGCGTTGATGGCCTAGGCGCTGAAGCTTTCTTT	CSVDGLGAEAFF
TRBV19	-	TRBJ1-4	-	TGTGCCAGTAGTATGGAGGGGATCGCTGAAAAACTGTTTTTT	CASSMEGIAEKLFF
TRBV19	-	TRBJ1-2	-	TGTGCCAGTAGTATGGACAGCAGGGCCATAGGACGATATGGCTACACCTTC	CASSMDSRAIGRYGYTF
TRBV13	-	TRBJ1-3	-	TGTGCCAGCAGCTTGACAGTGGTAAACACCATATATTTT	CASSLTVVNTIYF
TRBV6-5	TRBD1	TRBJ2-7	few	TGTGCCAGCACAAGAGGGGGCACGGGGGAGCAGTACTTC	CASTRGGTGEQYF
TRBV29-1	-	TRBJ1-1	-	TGCAGCGTTGAGGGGGGGCGCGGCGCTGAAGCTTTCTTT	CSVEGGRGAEAFF
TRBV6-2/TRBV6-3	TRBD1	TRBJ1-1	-	TGTGCCAGCAGTTGGACAGGGGGCGGAAACACTGAAGCTTTCTTT	CASSWTGGGNTEAFF
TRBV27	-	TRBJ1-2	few	TGTGCCAGCGGCCCGTCCGCTAACTATGGCTACACCTTC	CASGPSANYGYTF
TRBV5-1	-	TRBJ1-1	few	TGCGCCAGCAGCTTCAGGGGTGGGAACACTGAAGCTTTCTTT	CASSFRGGNTEAFF
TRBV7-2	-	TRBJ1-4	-	TGTGCCAGCAGCTTGGCCCCCGGCCCGGGTGGTGAAAAACTGTTTTTT	CASSLAPGPGGEKLFF
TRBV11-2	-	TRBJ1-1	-	TGTGCCAGCAGCTCCGGACAGTTAACAGCTGAAGCTTTCTTT	CASSSGQLTAEAFF
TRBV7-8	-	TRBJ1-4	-	TGTGCCAGCAGCTTAGGCCAGATCCGAACTAATGAAAAACTGTTTTTT	CASSLGQIRTNEKLFF
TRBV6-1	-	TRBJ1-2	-	TGTGCCAGCAGTGAAGAGGTGCCATGGGCCGGTTATGGCTACACCTTC	CASSEEVPWAGYGYTF
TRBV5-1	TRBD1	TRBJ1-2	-	TGCGCCAGCAGCCTTATAGAGGACAGGGAGGCTGGCTACACCTTC	CASSLIEDREAGYTF
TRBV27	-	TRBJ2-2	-	TGTGCCAGCAGTTACTTCGGGGAGCTGTTTTTT	CASSYFGELFF
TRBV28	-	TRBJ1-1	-	TGTGCCAGCAGTTTAGGGTACGGGGACACTGAAGCTTTCTTT	CASSLGYGDTEAFF
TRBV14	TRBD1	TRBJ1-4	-	TGTGCCAGCAGCCAGATGACAGGGGCTCCTAATGAAAAACTGTTTTTT	CASSQMTGAPNEKLFF
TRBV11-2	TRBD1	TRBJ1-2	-	TGTGCCAGCAGCTTAGCCGGGACAGAGCTCTATGGCTACACCTTC	CASSLAGTELYGYTF
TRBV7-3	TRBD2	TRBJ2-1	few	TGTGCCAGCAGCTTAGCCGGTAGCGGGGCCATCTACAATGAGCAGTTCTTC	CASSLAGSGAIYNEQFF
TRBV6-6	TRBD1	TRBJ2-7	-	TGTGCCAGCAGATTCGACAGGGTCGGATCCTACGAGCAGTACTTC	CASRFDRVGSYEQYF
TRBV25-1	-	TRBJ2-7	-	TGTGCCAGCTCAATCGGGACCTACGAGCAGTACTTC	CASSIGTYEQYF
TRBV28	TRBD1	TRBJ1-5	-	TGTGCCAGCAGTTTCCAGACAGGGTCTCAGCCCCAGCATTTT	CASSFQTGSQPQHF
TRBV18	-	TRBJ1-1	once	TGTGCCAGCTCACAGGCTGAGGACACTGAAGCTTTCTTT	CASSQAEDTEAFF
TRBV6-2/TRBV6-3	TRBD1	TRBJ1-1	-	TGTGCCAGCAGTTACAGGGGACAGGGGAACACTGAAGCTTTCTTT	CASSYRGQGNTEAFF
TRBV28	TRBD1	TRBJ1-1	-	TGTGCCAGCAGTCTTCGACAGGGTGAGGCTTTCTTT	CASSLRQGEAFF
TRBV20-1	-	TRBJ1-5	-	TGCAGTGCTAGTGGACCCCCGGGGCCCCAGCATTTT	CSASGPPGPQHF
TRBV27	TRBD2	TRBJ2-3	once	TGTGCCAGCAGTTTTCTGGGAACTAGCGGGGGGACGTTAGATACGCAGTATTTT	CASSFLGTSGGTLDTQYF
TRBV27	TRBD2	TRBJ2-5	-	TGTGCCAGCAGTCCCCGTAACGCGGGGGGGGAGACCCAGTACTTC	CASSPRNAGGETQYF
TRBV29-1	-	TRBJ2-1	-	TGCAGCGTTGCAGAAATCCGGGGTCATGAGCAGTTCTTC	CSVAEIRGHEQFF